This TCR beta chain was captured in a study of CD8 T cells in ankylosing spondylitis. Findings and limits, study-wide: Earlier studies detected some motif variants in reactive arthritis synovial fluid and blood.

The CDR3 contains 18 residues. The germline V gene has CDR1 WSHSY and CDR2 SAAADI. The V end was cut by 6 bases, the J end by 4 bases, with 27 bases between. This clonotype was seen many times. Its antigen is currently unknown. TCRdb re-called the 5' RACE reads through MiXCR, storing one row per CDR3 protein. The sample comprises roughly 160,000 distinct CDR3 sequences, roughly 11% of which are singletons, and almost 30% rests with the top ten. This chain links TRBV10-2 with TRBJ1-2; D is undetermined. The TCR sequence derives from a male donor with ankylosing spondylitis or in good health (not recorded which). The specimen was blood, either unsorted or a sorted T cell fraction (not recorded which). As DNA, the CDR3 is TGCGCCAGCAGCCCAGCGACGGTATCATACTCCCGGGCCTATGGCTACACCTTC. It codes for CASSPATVSYSRAYGYTF.